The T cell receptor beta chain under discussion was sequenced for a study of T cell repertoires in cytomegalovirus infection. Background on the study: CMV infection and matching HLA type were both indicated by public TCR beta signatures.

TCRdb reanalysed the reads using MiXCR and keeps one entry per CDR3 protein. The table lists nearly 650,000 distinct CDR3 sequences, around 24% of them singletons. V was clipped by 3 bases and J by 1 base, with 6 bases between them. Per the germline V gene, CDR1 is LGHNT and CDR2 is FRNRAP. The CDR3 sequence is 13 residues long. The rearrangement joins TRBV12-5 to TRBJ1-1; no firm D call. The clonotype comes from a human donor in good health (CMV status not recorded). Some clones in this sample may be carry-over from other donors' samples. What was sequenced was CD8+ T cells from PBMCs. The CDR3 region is CASGFHKNTEAFF. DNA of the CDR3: TGTGCTAGTGGTTTTCACAAGAACACTGAAGCTTTCTTT.